These T cell receptor beta chains were read from a single sample in a study of OX40 agonist ivuxolimab in advanced cancers. Libraries were prepared by immunoSEQ multiplex PCR; TCRdb keeps only in-frame clonotypes and omits some of them. The sample consists of around 60,000 clones, 80% to 95% of them appearing once. The sample was CD4+ or CD8+ T cells sorted from blood, taken in a trial of the OX40 agonist ivuxolimab. Source of these receptors: an adult with an advanced solid tumor such as melanoma, head and neck, liver or kidney cancer. Each CDR3 is given with its conserved first and last residue. D genes are given only for firm matches. The listing skips clone size in some rows; elsewhere it reads once, few, many or a size class.

CASSQSNRGAEAFF	TGCGCCAGCAGTCAGTCGAATAGGGGAGCTGAAGCTTTCTTT	-	-	TRBV23-1	TRBJ1-1
CASSRTGEGTANIQYF	TGTGCCAGCAGTCGAACCGGCGAGGGCACGGCGAACATTCAGTACTTC	-	-	TRBV28	TRBJ2-4
CASSTRPILAGASPGETQYF	TGTGCCAGTAGTACTCGACCAATACTAGCGGGAGCCTCCCCGGGGGAGACCCAGTACTTC	-	TRBD2	TRBV19	TRBJ2-5
CASSLGQGGFYEQYF	TGTGCCAGCAGCCTGGGACAGGGGGGGTTCTACGAGCAGTACTTC	-	TRBD1	TRBV5-4	TRBJ2-7
CASSQLAGEYNEQFF	TGTGCCAGCAGTCAACTAGCGGGGGAATACAATGAGCAGTTCTTC	-	TRBD2	TRBV6-1	TRBJ2-1
CASSGRSLPGPLYNEQFF	TGTGCCAGCAGTGGCCGGTCCCTTCCGGGGCCACTATACAATGAGCAGTTCTTC	-	-	TRBV6-1	TRBJ2-1
CSVVRDYEQYF	TGCAGCGTTGTGAGGGACTACGAGCAGTACTTC	-	-	TRBV29-1	TRBJ2-7
CATSRAGGLAVHNEQFF	TGTGCCACCAGCAGAGCCGGGGGTCTAGCGGTTCACAATGAGCAGTTCTTC	-	TRBD2	TRBV15	TRBJ2-1
CATLGNSGDEQYF	TGTGCCACCTTAGGGAATTCGGGGGACGAGCAGTACTTC	-	-	TRBV27	TRBJ2-7
CASSLRHEQFF	TGTGCCAGCAGTTTAAGGCATGAGCAGTTCTTC	-	-	TRBV27	TRBJ2-1
CSVVGNNWDGNTIYF	TGCAGCGTCGTCGGCAACAACTGGGATGGAAACACCATATATTTT	-	-	TRBV29-1	TRBJ1-3
CASSFLPGGSDGYTF	TGTGCCAGCAGCTTTCTTCCAGGGGGCTCGGATGGCTACACCTTC	-	TRBD1	TRBV7-8	TRBJ1-2
CASSLGPQVDEQYF	TGCGCCAGCAGCTTGGGACCTCAGGTCGACGAGCAGTACTTC	-	-	TRBV5-1	TRBJ2-7
CASSGDYKETNTGELFF	TGTGCCAGCAGCGGGGACTACAAAGAGACGAACACCGGGGAGCTGTTTTTT	-	TRBD2	TRBV2	TRBJ2-2
CASSLPDSDGSSYNEQFF	TGCGCCAGCAGCTTGCCCGACTCAGACGGGAGCTCCTACAATGAGCAGTTCTTC	-	-	TRBV5-1	TRBJ2-1
CASSPRGQRTDTQYF	TGTGCCAGCTCACCAAGGGGACAGCGCACAGATACGCAGTATTTT	-	TRBD1	TRBV18	TRBJ2-3
CASSTTGNEQFF	TGTGCCAGCAGCACGACAGGGAATGAGCAGTTCTTC	-	TRBD1	TRBV7-6	TRBJ2-1
CASSRGRAYEQYF	TGTGCCAGTTCTCGGGGCAGGGCCTACGAGCAGTACTTC	-	-	TRBV7-9	TRBJ2-7
CASSLASAQAYEQYF	TGCGCCAGCAGCTTGGCTTCGGCTCAGGCCTACGAGCAGTACTTC	-	-	TRBV5-1	TRBJ2-7
CVRTFLGLAGVGHLRYEQYF	TGTGTCAGAACCTTCCTTGGGCTAGCGGGAGTAGGTCACCTACGCTACGAGCAGTACTTC	-	-	TRBV7-5	TRBJ2-7
CASSEGTGLYQPQHF	TGTGCCAGCAGTGAAGGGACAGGGTTGTATCAGCCCCAGCATTTT	-	TRBD1	TRBV2	TRBJ1-5
CAISDSRMDSYEQYF	TGTGCCATCAGTGACAGCCGGATGGATTCCTACGAGCAGTACTTC	-	-	TRBV10-3	TRBJ2-7
CASSLPTGVQETQYF	TGTGCCAGCAGCTTACCGACAGGGGTACAAGAGACCCAGTACTTC	-	TRBD1	TRBV11-3	TRBJ2-5
CASSIGLAGASETQYF	TGTGCCAGCAGCATCGGACTAGCGGGAGCTTCAGAGACCCAGTACTTC	-	TRBD2	TRBV5-4	TRBJ2-5
CATSRIDTEAFF	TGTGCCACCAGCAGAATTGACACTGAAGCTTTCTTT	many	-	TRBV15	TRBJ1-1
CATRDAPYEQYF	TGTGCCACAAGGGACGCCCCCTACGAGCAGTACTTC	-	-	TRBV10-3	TRBJ2-7
CASSQEAREGPAQYF	TGCGCCAGCAGCCAAGAAGCGCGGGAGGGGCCGGCCCAGTACTTC	-	TRBD2	TRBV4-1	TRBJ2-5
CASSSWGGNFDEQFF	TGTGCCAGCAGTTCTTGGGGTGGTAATTTCGATGAGCAGTTCTTC	-	-	TRBV27	TRBJ2-1
CASSDLPLAGGPNEQFF	TGTGCCAGCAGCGACCTCCCACTAGCGGGAGGGCCCAATGAGCAGTTCTTC	-	TRBD2	TRBV7-7	TRBJ2-1
CASSLEITDTQYF	TGTGCCAGCAGCTTGGAAATCACAGATACGCAGTATTTT	-	-	TRBV11-2	TRBJ2-3
CASSLVVYAAGGPGVETQYF	TGCGCCAGCAGCTTGGTAGTGTATGCAGCGGGAGGGCCGGGGGTGGAGACCCAGTACTTC	once	TRBD2	TRBV5-1	TRBJ2-5
CASSLGQLYEQYF	TGTGCCAGCAGCTTAGGACAGCTATACGAGCAGTACTTC	-	-	TRBV7-9	TRBJ2-7
CASRPGTGGSYEQYF	TGTGCCAGCAGACCCGGGACAGGGGGGTCTTACGAGCAGTACTTC	-	TRBD1	TRBV27	TRBJ2-7
CASSNRDRSYEQYF	TGCGCCAGCAGTAACCGGGACAGATCCTACGAGCAGTACTTC	-	TRBD1	TRBV10-1	TRBJ2-7
CASSSRAWADTQYF	TGTGCCAGCAGTTCCAGGGCTTGGGCAGATACGCAGTATTTT	-	-	TRBV27	TRBJ2-3
CASSLGGRGSEQFF	TGTGCCAGCAGTTTAGGGGGCAGGGGCAGTGAGCAGTTCTTC	-	-	TRBV27	TRBJ2-1
CASYRGPGELFF	TGTGCCAGCTACAGGGGCCCCGGGGAGCTGTTTTTT	-	TRBD1	TRBV6-1	TRBJ2-2
CASSPPGGMNTEAFF	TGTGCCAGCAGCCCACCAGGGGGGATGAACACTGAAGCTTTCTTT	few	TRBD1	TRBV7-9	TRBJ1-1
CASSPRGETDTQYF	TGTGCCAGCAGCCCCCGAGGGGAGACAGATACGCAGTATTTT	-	-	TRBV9	TRBJ2-3
CASSYSDPGGTIYF	TGTGCCAGCAGTTACTCAGACCCCGGGGGCACCATATATTTT	-	-	TRBV6-6	TRBJ1-3
CASSDTRGGGLGETQYF	TGTGCCAGCAGTGACACCCGGGGAGGAGGTCTAGGTGAGACCCAGTACTTC	-	-	TRBV6-1	TRBJ2-5
CASESLAGGPADTQYF	TGTGCCAGCGAAAGTTTAGCGGGAGGGCCCGCAGATACGCAGTATTTT	once	TRBD2	TRBV2	TRBJ2-3
CASSQDRTTQNIQYF	TGCGCCAGCAGCCAAGATAGGACAACACAAAACATTCAGTACTTC	-	-	TRBV4-3	TRBJ2-4
CASSISPKRYEQYF	TGTGCCAGCAGTATCTCTCCCAAGCGGTACGAGCAGTACTTC	few	-	TRBV28	TRBJ2-7
CASSLGEDYYNEQFF	TGTGCCAGCAGCCTCGGGGAGGATTATTACAATGAGCAGTTCTTC	-	-	TRBV14	TRBJ2-1
CASSLSRGYTEAFF	TGTGCCAGCAGCTTATCCCGGGGATACACTGAAGCTTTCTTT	-	-	TRBV11-3	TRBJ1-1
CASSLAEDTEAFF	TGTGCCAGCAGTTTAGCAGAGGACACTGAAGCTTTCTTT	-	-	TRBV28	TRBJ1-1
CASSGDAASGISEQFF	TGTGCCAGCAGTGGGGACGCGGCTAGCGGGATAAGTGAGCAGTTCTTC	once	TRBD2	TRBV6-1	TRBJ2-1
CASSPAGYEQYF	TGTGCCAGCAGTCCTGCCGGGTACGAGCAGTACTTC	few	-	TRBV28	TRBJ2-7
CASSFSTGETEAFF	TGTGCCAGCAGCTTCTCGACAGGGGAAACTGAAGCTTTCTTT	-	TRBD1	TRBV28	TRBJ1-1
CASSQGGGTDTQYF	TGTGCCAGCAGCCAAGGGGGTGGCACAGATACGCAGTATTTT	-	-	TRBV14	TRBJ2-3
CSVASVTGLEDTQYF	TGCAGCGTCGCAAGTGTGACAGGCCTCGAAGATACGCAGTATTTT	-	-	TRBV29-1	TRBJ2-3
CASSSLAESYEQYF	TGTGCCAGCAGTTCTTTAGCGGAGTCCTACGAGCAGTACTTC	-	-	TRBV27	TRBJ2-7
CASSVLAGMVGETQYF	TGTGCCAGCAGCGTCCTAGCGGGAATGGTGGGTGAGACCCAGTACTTC	-	TRBD2	TRBV11-2	TRBJ2-5